The 4 T cell receptor beta chains below come from one sample, sequenced in a study of OX40 agonist ivuxolimab in advanced cancers. Sequencing was performed with immunoSEQ multiplex PCR; in TCRdb, only in-frame clones are kept and a portion is missing. The sample includes 43,000 or so clones, about 88% seen only once; the top ten take about 13%. The sample in question was CD4+ or CD8+ T cells sorted from blood, obtained in a trial of the OX40 agonist ivuxolimab. All receptors derive from an adult with an advanced solid tumor such as melanoma, head and neck, liver or kidney cancer.

This rearrangement joins TRBV19 to TRBJ2-2, with 7 bases aligning to TRBD2. Germline trimming cut 5 bases from V and 7 bases from J; bases unmatched to any gene: 7. Germline CDR1 and CDR2: LNHDA and SQIVND (reference sequence). This CDR3 spans 14 amino acids. This chain's CDR3 is CASSGGGGGGELFF. CDR3 coding DNA: TGTGCCAGTAGTGGCGGGGGAGGTGGCGGGGAGCTGTTTTTT.

The chain is built from TRBV18 and TRBJ1-1; D not resolved. CDR1 KGHSH and CDR2 LQKENI come from the germline V gene. The V gene lost 10 bases and the J gene lost 1 base, with 13 bases spanning the gap. The CDR3 runs to 13 residues. CDR3 protein: CATLWAANTEAFF. Written as DNA, the CDR3 is TGTGCCACCCTATGGGCGGCGAACACTGAAGCTTTCTTT.

V is TRBV27 and J is TRBJ1-6; no clear D gene. Per germline, CDR1 MNHEY and CDR2 SMNVEV (reference sequence). The length of the CDR3 is 13 residues. Trimming took off 7 bases at V and 9 bases at J, with 13 bases between the two ends. As DNA, the CDR3 is TGTGCCAGCACTACGGACGGTCGTTCACCCCTCCACTTT. Amino acids: CASTTDGRSPLHF.

This clone was seen a few times. The CDR3 spells CASSRTFDTEAFF. In nucleotides, the CDR3 is TGTGCCAGCAGTCGGACCTTCGACACTGAAGCTTTCTTT. J is TRBJ1-1 and V is TRBV7-9, with D unresolved. Germline CDR1 SEHNR, CDR2 FQNEAQ (reference sequence). Trimming removed 6 bases from V and 3 bases from J, with 11 bases in between. The CDR3 has 13 amino acids.